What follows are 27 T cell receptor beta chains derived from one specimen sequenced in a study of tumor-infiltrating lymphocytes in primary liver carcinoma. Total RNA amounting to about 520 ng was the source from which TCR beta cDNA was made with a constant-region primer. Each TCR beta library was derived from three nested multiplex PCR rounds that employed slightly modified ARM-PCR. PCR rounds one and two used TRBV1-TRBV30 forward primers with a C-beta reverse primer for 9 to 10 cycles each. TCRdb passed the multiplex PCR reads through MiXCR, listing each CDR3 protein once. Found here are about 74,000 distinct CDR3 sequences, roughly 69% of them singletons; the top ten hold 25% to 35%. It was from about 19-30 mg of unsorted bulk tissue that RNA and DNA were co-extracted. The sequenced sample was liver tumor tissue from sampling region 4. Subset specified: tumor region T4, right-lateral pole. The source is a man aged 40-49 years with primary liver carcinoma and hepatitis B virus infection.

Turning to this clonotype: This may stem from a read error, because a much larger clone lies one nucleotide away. The CDR3 here is CASSLGFGLTGKLFF. CDR3 bases: TGCGCCAGCAGCCTAGGATTTGGGTTAACCGGGAAGCTGTTTTTT. The chain uses TRBV5-1 and TRBJ2-2; a weak D match, TRBD2 (5 bases). Germline CDR1 reads SGHRS; CDR2 reads YFSETQ. The CDR3 sequence is 15 residues long.

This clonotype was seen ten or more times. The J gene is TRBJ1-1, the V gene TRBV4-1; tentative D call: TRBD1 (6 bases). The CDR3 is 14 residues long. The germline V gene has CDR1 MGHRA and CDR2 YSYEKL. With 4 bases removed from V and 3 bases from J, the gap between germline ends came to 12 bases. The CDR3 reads CASSPWGGHTEAFF. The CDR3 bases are TGCGCCAGCAGCCCATGGGGGGGCCACACTGAAGCTTTCTTT.

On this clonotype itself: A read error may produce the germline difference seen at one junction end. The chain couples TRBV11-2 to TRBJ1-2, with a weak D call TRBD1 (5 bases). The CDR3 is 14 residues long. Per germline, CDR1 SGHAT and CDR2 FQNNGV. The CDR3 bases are TGCGCCAGCAGCCCAGCCGGCAGGGACTATGGATACACCTTC. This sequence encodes CASSPAGRDYGYTF.

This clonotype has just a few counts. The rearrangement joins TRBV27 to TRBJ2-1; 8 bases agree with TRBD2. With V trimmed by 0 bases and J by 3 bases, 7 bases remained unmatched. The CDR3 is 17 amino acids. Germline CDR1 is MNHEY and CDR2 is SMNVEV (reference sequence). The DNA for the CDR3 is TGTGCCAGCAGTTTATCGGCGACTAGCGCCCACTACAATGAGCAGTTCTTC. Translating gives CASSLSATSAHYNEQFF.

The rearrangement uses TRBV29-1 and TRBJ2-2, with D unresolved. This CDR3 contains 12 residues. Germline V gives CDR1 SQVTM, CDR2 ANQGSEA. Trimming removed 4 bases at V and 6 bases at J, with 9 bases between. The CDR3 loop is CSVVGNAGELFF. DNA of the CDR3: TGCAGCGTTGTGGGGAATGCCGGGGAGCTGTTTTTT.

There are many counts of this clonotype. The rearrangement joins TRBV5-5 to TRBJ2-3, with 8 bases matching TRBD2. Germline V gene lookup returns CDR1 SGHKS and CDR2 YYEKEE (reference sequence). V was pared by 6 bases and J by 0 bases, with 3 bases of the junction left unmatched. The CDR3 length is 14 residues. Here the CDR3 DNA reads TGTGCCAGCAACCCGGGGGGGAGCACAGATACGCAGTATTTT. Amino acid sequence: CASNPGGSTDTQYF. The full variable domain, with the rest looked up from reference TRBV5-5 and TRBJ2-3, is DAGVTQSPTHLIKTRGQQVTLRCSPISGHKSVSWYQQVLGQGPQFIFQYYEKEERGRGNFPDRFSARQFPNYSSELNVNALLLGDSALYLCASNPGGSTDTQYFGPGTRLTVL.

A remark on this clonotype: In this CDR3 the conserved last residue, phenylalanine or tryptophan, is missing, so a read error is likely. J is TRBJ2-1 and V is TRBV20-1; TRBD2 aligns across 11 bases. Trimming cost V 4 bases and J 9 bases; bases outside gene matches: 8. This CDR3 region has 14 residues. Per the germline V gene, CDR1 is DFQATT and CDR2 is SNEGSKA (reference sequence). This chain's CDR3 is CSAISTSGSGEQFS. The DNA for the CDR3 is TGCAGTGCTATATCAACTAGCGGGAGTGGTGAGCAGTTCTCC.

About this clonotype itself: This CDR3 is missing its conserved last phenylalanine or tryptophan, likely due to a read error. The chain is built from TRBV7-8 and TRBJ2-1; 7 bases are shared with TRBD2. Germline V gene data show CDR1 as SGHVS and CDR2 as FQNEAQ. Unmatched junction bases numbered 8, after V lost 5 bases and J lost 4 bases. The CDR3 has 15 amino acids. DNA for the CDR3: TGTGCCAGCAGCCCACGGCTAGCGGATTACAATGAGCAGTTCCTC. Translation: CASSPRLADYNEQFL.

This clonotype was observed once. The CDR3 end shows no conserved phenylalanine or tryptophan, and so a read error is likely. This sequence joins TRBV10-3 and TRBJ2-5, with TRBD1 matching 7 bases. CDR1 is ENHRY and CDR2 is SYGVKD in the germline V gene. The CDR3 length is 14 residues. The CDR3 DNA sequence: TGTGCCATCAGCTTGGGACAGTACCAAGAAACCCAGTACGTC. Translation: CAISLGQYQETQYV.

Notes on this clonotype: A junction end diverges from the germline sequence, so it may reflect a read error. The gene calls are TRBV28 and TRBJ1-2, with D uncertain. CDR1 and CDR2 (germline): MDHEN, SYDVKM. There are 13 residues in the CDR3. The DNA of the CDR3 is TGTGCCAGCAGTGAGGTGGCAAACTATGGCTACACCTTT. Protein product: CASSEVANYGYTF.

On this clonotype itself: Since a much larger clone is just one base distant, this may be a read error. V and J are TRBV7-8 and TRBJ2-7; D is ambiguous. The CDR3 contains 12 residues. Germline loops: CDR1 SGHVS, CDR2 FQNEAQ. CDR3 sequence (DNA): TGTACCAGCAGCTTAATACGTGGGGAGCAGTACTTC. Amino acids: CTSSLIRGEQYF.

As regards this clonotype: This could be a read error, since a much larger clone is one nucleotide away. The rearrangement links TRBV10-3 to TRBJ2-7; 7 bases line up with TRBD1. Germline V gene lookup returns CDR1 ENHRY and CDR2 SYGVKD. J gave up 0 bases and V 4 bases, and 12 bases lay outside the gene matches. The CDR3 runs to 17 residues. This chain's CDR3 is CAISGRSTDRLSYEQYF. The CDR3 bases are TGTGCCATCAGTGGCCGATCCACGGACAGGCTCTCCTACGAGCAGTACTTC.

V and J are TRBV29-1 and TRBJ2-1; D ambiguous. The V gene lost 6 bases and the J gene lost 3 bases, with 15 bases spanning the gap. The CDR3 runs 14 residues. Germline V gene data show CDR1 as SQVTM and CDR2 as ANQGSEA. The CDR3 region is CSVPGEVVYNEQFF. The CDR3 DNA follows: TGCAGCGTCCCTGGCGAGGTGGTCTACAATGAGCAGTTCTTC.

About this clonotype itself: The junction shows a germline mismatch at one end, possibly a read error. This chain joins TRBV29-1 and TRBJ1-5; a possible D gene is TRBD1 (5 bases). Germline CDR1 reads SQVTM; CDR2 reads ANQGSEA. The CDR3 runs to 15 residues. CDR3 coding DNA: TGCAGCGTCGCGGCCGGGGGTGGTAACAATCAGCACCAGCATTTC. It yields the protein CSVAAGGGNNQHQHF.

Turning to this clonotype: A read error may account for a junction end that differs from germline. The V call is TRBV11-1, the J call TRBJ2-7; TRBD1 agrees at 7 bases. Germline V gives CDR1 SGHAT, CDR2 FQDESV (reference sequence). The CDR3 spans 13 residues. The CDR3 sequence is CACSDGTAYEQYF. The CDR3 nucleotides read TGTGCCTGCAGTGACGGGACAGCCTATGAGCAGTACTTC.

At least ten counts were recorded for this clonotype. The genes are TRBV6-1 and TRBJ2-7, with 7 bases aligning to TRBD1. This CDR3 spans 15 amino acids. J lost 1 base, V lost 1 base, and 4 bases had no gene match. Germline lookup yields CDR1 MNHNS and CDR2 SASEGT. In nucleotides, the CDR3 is TGTGCCAGCAGTGAAGAAACAGGGGCTTCCTACGAGCAGTACTTC. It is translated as CASSEETGASYEQYF.

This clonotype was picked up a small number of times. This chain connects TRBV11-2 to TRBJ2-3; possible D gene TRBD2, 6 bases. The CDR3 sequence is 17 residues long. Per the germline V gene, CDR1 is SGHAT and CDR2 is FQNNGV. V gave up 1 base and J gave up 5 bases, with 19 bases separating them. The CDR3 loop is CASSLVGAGSGEDTQYF. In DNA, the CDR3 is TGTGCCAGCAGCTTAGTCGGCGCGGGGTCGGGTGAAGATACGCAGTATTTT.

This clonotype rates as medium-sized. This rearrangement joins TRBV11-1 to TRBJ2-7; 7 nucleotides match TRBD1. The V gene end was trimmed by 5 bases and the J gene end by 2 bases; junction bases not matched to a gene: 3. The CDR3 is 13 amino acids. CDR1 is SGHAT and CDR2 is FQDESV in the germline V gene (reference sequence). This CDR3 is CASSDGTAYEQYF. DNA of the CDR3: TGTGCCAGCAGCGACGGGACAGCCTACGAGCAGTACTTC.

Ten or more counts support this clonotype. The CDR3 here is CAWSVGGGEDTQYF. CDR3 sequence (DNA): TGTGCCTGGAGTGTTGGAGGGGGGGAAGATACGCAGTATTTT. V gene TRBV30 combines with J gene TRBJ2-3; D is perhaps TRBD2 (7 bases). The CDR3 loop spans 14 amino acids. CDR1 is GTSNPN and CDR2 is SVGIG in the germline V gene (reference sequence). The V end lost 0 bases, the J end lost 5 bases, and 12 bases lay between the germline ends.

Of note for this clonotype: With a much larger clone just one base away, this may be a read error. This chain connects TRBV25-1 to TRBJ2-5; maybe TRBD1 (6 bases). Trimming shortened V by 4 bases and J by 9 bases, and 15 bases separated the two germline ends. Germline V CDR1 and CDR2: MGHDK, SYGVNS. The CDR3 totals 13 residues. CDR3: CASSGYRVEAQYF. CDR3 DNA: TGTGCCAGCAGTGGGTACAGGGTGGAGGCCCAGTACTTC.

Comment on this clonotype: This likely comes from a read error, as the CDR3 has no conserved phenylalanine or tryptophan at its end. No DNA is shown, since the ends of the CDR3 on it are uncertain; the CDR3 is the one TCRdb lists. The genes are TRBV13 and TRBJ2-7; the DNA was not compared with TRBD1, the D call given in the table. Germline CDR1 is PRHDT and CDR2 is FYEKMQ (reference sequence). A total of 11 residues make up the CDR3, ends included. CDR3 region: CASSNNRERYL.

This chain's CDR3 is CASRPRSSTNYGYTF. The CDR3 region has the DNA TGTGCCAGCCGACCCAGGAGCTCCACTAACTATGGCTACACCTTC. This chain connects TRBV6-5 to TRBJ1-2; D remains unclear. Germline CDR1 is MNHEY and CDR2 is SVGAGI. The CDR3 runs 15 residues. Trimming cost V 8 bases and J 0 bases, with 16 bases left between them.

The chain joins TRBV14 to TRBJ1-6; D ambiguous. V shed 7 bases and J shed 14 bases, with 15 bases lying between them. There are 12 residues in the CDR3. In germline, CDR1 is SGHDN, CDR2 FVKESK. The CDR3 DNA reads TGTGCCAGCAAGCCGGGCACGAAATCCCTCCACTTT. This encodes CASKPGTKSLHF.

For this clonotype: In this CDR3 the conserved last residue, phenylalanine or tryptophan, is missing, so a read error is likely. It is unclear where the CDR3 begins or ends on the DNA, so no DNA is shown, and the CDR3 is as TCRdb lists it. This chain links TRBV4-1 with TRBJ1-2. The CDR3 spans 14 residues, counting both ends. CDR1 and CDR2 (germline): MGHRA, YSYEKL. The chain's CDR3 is CASSQEGPAFGYSL.

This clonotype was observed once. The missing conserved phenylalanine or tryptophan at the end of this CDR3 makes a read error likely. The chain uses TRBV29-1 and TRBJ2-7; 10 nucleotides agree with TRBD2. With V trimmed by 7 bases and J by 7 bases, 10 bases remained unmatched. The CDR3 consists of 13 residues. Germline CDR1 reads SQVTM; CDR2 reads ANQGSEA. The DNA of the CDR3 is TGCAGCGGAACAACTAGCGGGATTGAAGAGCAGTACTCC. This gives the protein CSGTTSGIEEQYS.

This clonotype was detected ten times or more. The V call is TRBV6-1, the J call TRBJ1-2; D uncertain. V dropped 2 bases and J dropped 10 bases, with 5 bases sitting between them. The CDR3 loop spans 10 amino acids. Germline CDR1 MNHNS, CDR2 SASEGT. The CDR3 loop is CASSEWDYTF. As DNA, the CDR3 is TGTGCCAGCAGTGAATGGGACTACACCTTC.

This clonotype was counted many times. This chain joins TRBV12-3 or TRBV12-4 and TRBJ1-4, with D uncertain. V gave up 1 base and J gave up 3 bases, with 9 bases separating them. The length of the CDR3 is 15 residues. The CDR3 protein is CASSLGSSPNEKLFF. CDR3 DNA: TGTGCCAGCAGTTTAGGAAGCAGCCCTAATGAAAAACTGTTTTTT.